The 16 T cell receptor beta chains presented below share a single source sample, sequenced in a study of T cell responses to AZD1222 COVID-19 vaccine. The table came from immunoSEQ multiplex PCR; TCRdb's copy has only in-frame clones and leaves some out. The table records 120,000 or so clones, about 89% of them present only once. Source: peripheral blood, taken on day 0 of AZD1222 vaccination. Receptors originate from an adult in good health.

V usage is TRBV14 and J usage is TRBJ2-5; D is unresolved. The CDR3 consists of 13 residues. Per germline, CDR1 SGHDN and CDR2 FVKESK. The V gene lost 2 bases and the J gene lost 2 bases, with 6 bases spanning the gap. CDR3 sequence (DNA): TGTGCCAGCAGCCAATATTTACAAGAGACCCAGTACTTC. This codes for CASSQYLQETQYF.

The V and J genes are TRBV27 and TRBJ1-4; tentatively, D is TRBD1 (5 bases). Per germline, CDR1 MNHEY and CDR2 SMNVEV (reference sequence). The CDR3 is 15 amino acids. The V end was cut by 5 bases, the J end by 7 bases, with 17 bases between. CDR3 DNA sequence: TGTGCCAGCAGTACCACCGGGACCGCCAGTGAAAAACTGTTTTTT. It translates to CASSTTGTASEKLFF.

This chain links TRBV4-3 with TRBJ1-4; no firm D call. The CDR3 is 17 amino acids. The germline gives CDR1 LGHNA, CDR2 YSLEER. V dropped 0 bases and J dropped 0 bases, with 11 bases sitting between them. In DNA form, the CDR3 reads TGCGCCAGCAGCCAAGATCTCATCGGAGCAACTAATGAAAAACTGTTTTTT. It codes for CASSQDLIGATNEKLFF.

The V and J genes are TRBV6-2 or TRBV6-3 and TRBJ1-5, with no clear D. The V and J ends lost 0 bases and 0 bases respectively, with 12 bases between them. Germline V gene sequence: CDR1 MNHEY, CDR2 SVGEGT. CDR3 length: 17 amino acids. This chain's CDR3 is CASSYSMGTYSNQPQHF. The DNA of the CDR3 is TGTGCCAGCAGTTACTCGATGGGCACCTATAGCAATCAGCCCCAGCATTTT.

This chain joins TRBV28 and TRBJ2-1; 7 bases match TRBD1. Germline CDR1 reads MDHEN; CDR2 reads SYDVKM. The CDR3 is 15 residues long. With 7 bases clipped from V and 2 bases from J, the junction kept 8 bases outside the gene matches. CDR3 sequence (DNA): TGTGCCAGCATTCCTGCAGGGGGAGCCTACAATGAGCAGTTCTTC. Its translation is CASIPAGGAYNEQFF.

This chain links TRBV19 with TRBJ2-7; the D gene is possibly TRBD1 (6 bases). The CDR3 contains 17 residues. Germline V gene sequence: CDR1 LNHDA, CDR2 SQIVND (reference sequence). V gave up 6 bases and J gave up 0 bases, with 21 bases separating them. CDR3 region: CASSLYLTGLSSYEQYF. CDR3 nucleotides: TGTGCCAGTAGCCTGTATTTGACAGGTTTGAGCTCCTACGAGCAGTACTTC.

The chain has TRBV10-2 and TRBJ1-5; TRBD1 is a possible D gene (6 bases). The CDR3 loop spans 14 amino acids. The germline CDR1 and CDR2 sequences are WSHSY and SAAADI. Trimming left V 0 bases short and J 5 bases short, with 8 bases between. CDR3 protein: CASSESAGDQPQHF. The CDR3 DNA is TGCGCCAGCAGTGAGTCGGCAGGGGATCAGCCCCAGCATTTT.

The chain uses TRBV4-3 and TRBJ2-1; tentatively, D is TRBD1 or TRBD2 (5 bases each). Germline V gene sequence: CDR1 LGHNA, CDR2 YSLEER. CDR3 length equals 15 residues. Trimming cost V 0 bases and J 6 bases, with 12 bases left between them. The CDR3 bases are TGCGCCAGCAGCCAAGATGGACGGGGCTTCAATGAGCAGTTCTTC. Translated: CASSQDGRGFNEQFF.

This sequence joins TRBV25-1 and TRBJ2-7; 8 bases map to TRBD2. The CDR3 length is 16 residues. Looked up from germline, CDR1 is MGHDK and CDR2 is SYGVNS. V lost 1 base and J lost 2; bases outside the gene matches: 7. The CDR3 region is CASSELGSGTTYEQYF. The CDR3 nucleotides read TGTGCCAGCAGTGAATTGGGTAGCGGGACGACCTACGAGCAGTACTTC.

This chain joins TRBV7-6 and TRBJ2-7; D unclear. This CDR3 has 14 amino acids. Trimming cost V 1 base and J 0 bases, with 7 bases left between them. From germline, CDR1 is SGHVS and CDR2 FNYEAQ. For the CDR3, the DNA is TGTGCCAGCAGCTTAGAGGTGTCCTCCTACGAGCAGTACTTC. Its translation is CASSLEVSSYEQYF.

The genes are TRBV12-3 or TRBV12-4 and TRBJ2-5; 12 nucleotides match TRBD2. V shed 8 bases, J shed 9 bases, and the junction held 7 bases outside the gene matches. The CDR3 loop spans 13 amino acids. CDR3 coding DNA: TGTGCCAGCCGGACTAGCGGGGCCGCGGCCCAGTACTTC. The encoded protein is CASRTSGAAAQYF.

The gene calls are TRBV3-1 (or the pseudogene TRBV3-2) and TRBJ1-5, with D unresolved. This CDR3 has 15 residues. V lost 3 bases and J 0 bases, leaving 9 bases between the germline ends. Per the germline V gene, CDR1 is LGHDT and CDR2 is YNNKEL (reference sequence). CDR3 coding DNA: TGTGCCAGCAGCCAGGCCGGCCTTAGCAATCAGCCCCAGCATTTT. It is translated as CASSQAGLSNQPQHF.

This clone was seen a single time. The chain uses TRBV6-5 and TRBJ2-5; TRBD1 matches 7 bases. The CDR3 contains 15 residues. J was trimmed by 3 bases and V by 2 bases; bases with no gene match: 6. Germline CDR1 and CDR2: MNHEY and SVGAGI. The CDR3 DNA sequence: TGTGCCAGCAGTTACCCCACAGGGGTTGAAGAGACCCAGTACTTC. It specifies CASSYPTGVEETQYF.

The CDR3 loop reads CASSYGGIQETQYF. The CDR3 DNA reads TGTGCCAGCAGTTACGGTGGGATTCAGGAGACCCAGTACTTC. This sequence joins TRBV6-2 or TRBV6-3 and TRBJ2-5; D ambiguous. The CDR3 is 14 residues long. Trimming stripped 2 bases from V and 5 bases from J, with 12 bases between. CDR1 MNHEY and CDR2 SVGEGT come from the germline V gene.

The chain is built from TRBV19 and TRBJ2-6, with D hard to call. The germline gives CDR1 LNHDA, CDR2 SQIVND (reference sequence). V dropped 6 bases and J dropped 2 bases, with 8 bases sitting between them. This CDR3 has 14 residues. This chain's CDR3 is CASRSDPGANVLTF. The CDR3 nucleotides are TGTGCCAGTAGATCAGATCCTGGGGCCAACGTCCTGACTTTC.

V usage is TRBV7-9 and J usage is TRBJ2-5, with TRBD2 matching 12 bases. The CDR3 contains 16 residues. V shed 5 bases and J 1 base; nucleotides not matched to a gene: 5. Germline CDR1 and CDR2: SEHNR and FQNEAQ (reference sequence). CDR3 loop: CASSPRTSGAQETQYF. In nucleotides, the CDR3 is TGTGCCAGCAGCCCCCGGACTAGCGGGGCCCAAGAGACCCAGTACTTC. Variable domain in full (rest from reference TRBV7-9 and TRBJ2-5): DTGVSQNPRHKITKRGQNVTFRCDPISEHNRLYWYRQTLGQGPEFLTYFQNEAQLEKSRLLSDRFSAERPKGSFSTLEIQRTEQGDSAMYLCASSPRTSGAQETQYFGPGTRLLVL.